The following is a T cell receptor beta chain sequence with its context. The sample carries other DNA sequences with the same CDR3. Germline V gene lookup returns CDR1 MGHRA and CDR2 YSYEKL. The CDR3 spans 13 residues. Trimming shortened V by 0 bases and J by 4 bases, and 6 bases separated the two germline ends. In the original workflow: How many nucleated cells were present was estimated from reference gene primer amplification. TCRdb's copy holds only in-frame clones and misses some; the assay was immunoSEQ multiplex PCR. V, J and clone size are taken as reported in that table, and D and trimming were inferred from the DNA itself. This table holds about 140,000 clones, under 90% found once. This record comes from a study of blood T cell repertoires in COVID-19. On the study more broadly: Both acute and convalescent COVID-19 samples were obtained from the United States, Italy and Spain. The analysed material was cDNA or gDNA that came from T cells, B-cell-depleted T cells, or PBMCs.

This receptor was identified in a woman aged 80 or over in a cohort sampled during active or convalescent COVID-19. J is TRBJ1-1 and V is TRBV4-1, with D perhaps matching TRBD1 (5 bases). What was sequenced was peripheral blood. The CDR3 reads CASSQDRGTEAFF. Written as DNA, the CDR3 is TGCGCCAGCAGCCAAGATAGGGGCACTGAAGCTTTCTTT.